A single sample is the source of the 2 T cell receptor beta chains below, sequenced in a study of blood T cell repertoires in COVID-19. Some clones are missing from TCRdb's copy, which holds only in-frame ones; the method was immunoSEQ multiplex PCR. The sample records about 48,000 clones, roughly 85% being singletons. Source material: peripheral blood. These receptors were taken from a human donor in a cohort sampled during active COVID-19. The donor label of this sample is uncertain.

J is TRBJ1-1 and V is TRBV19; 7 nucleotides agree with TRBD1. V trimming: 8 bases; J trimming: 1 base; junction bases outside the gene matches: 10. The CDR3 length is 15 residues. Germline CDR1 and CDR2: LNHDA and SQIVND (reference sequence). Written as DNA, the CDR3 is TGTGCCAGTGAAAACAGGGGCGTTGGGAACACTGAAGCTTTCTTT. Translating gives CASENRGVGNTEAFF.

This clone showed up just a few times. This chain links TRBV3-1 (or the pseudogene TRBV3-2) with TRBJ1-1; a weak D match, TRBD1 (5 bases). The CDR3 contains 14 residues. In germline, CDR1 is LGHDT, CDR2 YNNKEL (reference sequence). V was shortened by 1 base and J by 6 bases, with 12 bases between the two germline ends. The DNA for the CDR3 is TGTGCCAGCAGCCAAGCCGCCAGGGTCGCTGAAGCTTTCTTT. This translates into CASSQAARVAEAFF.